This T cell receptor (beta chain) stems from a study of cytomegalovirus exposure and HLA in healthy donors. Whole-study context: About 85 million unique TCRs from HLA-typed donors were held in an early release of data. General observations from the study: Most subjects had HLA-A and HLA-B alleles reportedly predicted accurately by TCR beta sequences. Reports credit the classifier with highly specific, highly sensitive diagnosis of cytomegalovirus status.

Likely unrecorded immune exposures existed in these nominally healthy donors. This clone occurred once. Its antigen is as yet unknown. Per germline, CDR1 MDHEN and CDR2 SYDVKM. The V end was cut by 3 bases, the J end by 1 base, with 15 bases between. The CDR3 runs to 16 residues. The PCR employed 60 Vbeta primers together with 13 Jbeta primers. The data were produced by immunoSEQ multiplex PCR, yet TCRdb's version contains in-frame clones alone and is incomplete. This table has 95,000 to 110,000 clones, about three quarters appearing once. This clonotype was obtained from a man aged 30 to 39 in good health and CMV-seronegative. The sample comprised PBMCs. The gene calls are TRBV28 and TRBJ1-1, with a tentative D call TRBD1 (6 bases). CDR3: CASSFWQGKENTEAFF. In DNA form, the CDR3 reads TGTGCCAGCAGTTTTTGGCAGGGGAAGGAGAACACTGAAGCTTTCTTT.